This passage covers 24 T cell receptor beta chains from one sample sequenced in a study of T cells in Graves' hyperthyroidism and ophthalmopathy. Amplification yielded TCR beta CDR3 regions, with RNA transcripts as the source. HTBI primers were employed in a first-round RT-PCR of the TCR CDR3. A single record per CDR3 protein comes from TCRdb applying MiXCR to the multiplex PCR reads. The repertoire holds hundreds of thousands of distinct CDR3 sequences, with approximately 14% as singletons. Sequencing was performed on blood. Receptor source: a middle-aged woman with Graves' ophthalmopathy.

This clonotype was seen only a few times. This sequence may be a read error, since a much larger clone differs from it by one base. The chain joins TRBV6-2 or TRBV6-3 to TRBJ2-2; possible D gene TRBD2, 6 bases. The ends were cut back, 7 bases at V and 4 bases at J, with 16 bases in the middle. Per germline, CDR1 MNHEY and CDR2 SVGEGT. The CDR3 length is 15 residues. The CDR3 loop reads CASTRDSVATGELFF. The CDR3 DNA sequence: TGTGCCAGCACTCGGGACTCGGTCGCCACCGGGGAGCTGTTTTTT.

This clonotype was observed a handful of times. The V and J genes are TRBV6-1 and TRBJ2-1, with TRBD2 matching 9 bases. The CDR3 is 17 residues long. Germline CDR1 and CDR2: MNHNS and SASEGT. After removal of 5 bases from V and 3 bases from J, the junction contained 11 bases not matched to a gene. CDR3 in amino acids: CASSILTSGVLYNEQFF. The CDR3 region has the DNA TGTGCCAGCAGTATTTTGACTAGCGGAGTACTCTACAATGAGCAGTTCTTC.

This clonotype turned up a few times. The rearrangement joins TRBV4-1 to TRBJ1-1; 9 bases are shared with TRBD1. This CDR3 contains 14 residues. In germline, CDR1 is MGHRA, CDR2 YSYEKL. V lost 5 bases, J lost 4 bases, and 5 bases stayed unmatched. This chain's CDR3 is CASSGLTGGTEAFF. The CDR3 nucleotides read TGCGCCAGCAGCGGACTGACAGGGGGCACTGAAGCTTTCTTT.

The rearrangement links TRBV4-1 to TRBJ2-7; D perhaps matches TRBD1 (5 bases). The CDR3 consists of 15 residues. The ends were cut back, 0 bases at V and 2 bases at J, with 11 bases in the middle. Germline lookup yields CDR1 MGHRA and CDR2 YSYEKL. The CDR3 nucleotides read TGCGCCAGCAGCCAAGATGTGACAGTACCCTACGAGCAGTACTTC. It translates to CASSQDVTVPYEQYF.

Details on this clonotype: A read error may be the cause here, since a much bigger clone is one base away. V is TRBV6-1 and J is TRBJ1-1; a weak D match, TRBD1 (6 bases). The CDR3 is 16 residues long. Germline assignment: CDR1 MNHNS and CDR2 SASEGT. The V gene lost 6 bases and the J gene lost 0 bases, with 17 bases spanning the gap. The CDR3 region is CASSNHRALLNTEAFF. DNA of the CDR3: TGTGCCAGCAGCAACCACAGGGCCCTACTGAACACTGAAGCTTTCTTT.

The chain recombines TRBV20-1 with TRBJ2-3; possibly TRBD1 or TRBD2 for D (5 bases each). The CDR3 spans 15 residues. V lost 8 bases, J lost 5 bases, and 23 bases lay in between. Per germline, CDR1 DFQATT and CDR2 SNEGSKA (reference sequence). Here the CDR3 DNA reads TGCAGTCCTCAAAATCCGGGGCACACCTTAGATACGCAGTATTTT. The encoded protein is CSPQNPGHTLDTQYF.

This clonotype showed up many times. The rearrangement links TRBV9 to TRBJ2-3, with TRBD2 identical over 7 bases. This CDR3 is 15 amino acids long. J gave up 3 bases and V 1 base, and 5 bases lay outside the gene matches. Germline CDR1 and CDR2: SGDLS and YYNGEE. CDR3 residues: CASSVLSSGTDTQYF. DNA of the CDR3: TGTGCCAGCAGCGTACTATCTAGCGGAACAGATACGCAGTATTTT.

This clonotype has only a few counts. Germline is not matched at one junction end, which may reflect a read error. The CDR3 region has the DNA TGTGCCAGCAGTTTCTCGACAGGGACCTACGGGCAGTACTTC. It translates to CASSFSTGTYGQYF. V is TRBV12-3 or TRBV12-4 and J is TRBJ2-7; 7 bases agree with TRBD1. This CDR3 region has 14 residues.

This clonotype has a count of ten or more. V usage is TRBV12-3 or TRBV12-4 and J usage is TRBJ1-1, with D possibly TRBD1 on 5 matching bases. V shed 2 bases and J shed 1 base, with 8 bases lying between them. This CDR3 has 14 amino acids. CDR3 coding DNA: TGTGCCAGCAGTTTATATCAGGGGAACACTGAAGCTTTCTTT. This encodes CASSLYQGNTEAFF.

About this clonotype: A much larger clone is a single base away; this may be a read error. The chain recombines TRBV20-1 with TRBJ2-7, with D perhaps given as TRBD1 or TRBD2 (5 bases each). Germline V CDR1 and CDR2: DFQATT, SNEGSKA (reference sequence). This CDR3 region has 14 residues. The DNA for the CDR3 is TGCAATGCTAGGCACGGGGCCCGCGGGTACGAGCAGTACTTC. It encodes CNARHGARGYEQYF.

This clonotype was counted at least ten times. In nucleotides, the CDR3 is TGTGCCACCAGCAGACTAGCGGAGCAGTTCTTC. Translating gives CATSRLAEQFF. The rearrangement links TRBV24-1 to TRBJ2-1, with 8 bases fitting TRBD2. Germline-derived CDR1 and CDR2 are KGHDR and SFDVKD. Trimming cost V 7 bases and J 10 bases; bases outside gene matches: 2. This CDR3 region has 11 residues.

In this sample, this clonotype turned up many times. This sequence joins TRBV12-3 or TRBV12-4 and TRBJ2-2; D might be TRBD1 or TRBD2, each matching 6 bases. This CDR3 is built from 15 residues. Trimming took 6 bases from V and 6 from J, leaving 17 bases between them. This CDR3 is CASSLVGGPAGELFF. The CDR3 nucleotides read TGTGCCAGCAGCCTCGTTGGGGGGCCGGCCGGGGAGCTGTTTTTT.

The V gene is TRBV19, the J gene TRBJ2-6; possible D gene TRBD1, 5 bases. The CDR3 has 13 residues. With 6 bases removed from V and 2 bases from J, the gap between germline ends came to 5 bases. CDR1 and CDR2 from the germline V gene are LNHDA and SQIVND (reference sequence). The CDR3, as DNA: TGTGCCAGTAGGGGGCCTGGGGCCAACGTCCTGACTTTC. It specifies CASRGPGANVLTF.

This clonotype was recorded many times. This rearrangement joins TRBV2 to TRBJ2-7; D is uncertain. The CDR3 is 13 amino acids. Germline V gene sequence: CDR1 SNHLY, CDR2 FYNNEI. V lost 0 bases and J lost 5, with 8 bases in between. In DNA form, the CDR3 reads TGTGCCAGCAGTGAAGCGGGTGGCCACGAGCAGTACTTC. Residues: CASSEAGGHEQYF.

This clonotype was recorded a few times. The V gene is TRBV29-1, the J gene TRBJ1-5, with D perhaps TRBD1 (5 bases). V dropped 4 bases and J dropped 4 bases, with 11 bases sitting between them. The germline V gene has CDR1 SQVTM and CDR2 ANQGSEA. This CDR3 is 13 amino acids long. DNA of the CDR3: TGCAGCGTTGTTTCGGGGGAAAATCAGCCCCAGCATTTT. Translated: CSVVSGENQPQHF.

A few counts support this clonotype. The V gene is TRBV10-3, the J gene TRBJ2-2; D is ambiguous. The CDR3 totals 12 residues. Trimming removed 4 bases from V and 5 bases from J, with 5 bases in between. Germline CDR1 is ENHRY and CDR2 is SYGVKD. The CDR3 is CAISVGTGELFF. CDR3 in DNA: TGTGCCATCAGTGTAGGGACCGGGGAGCTGTTTTTT.

V is TRBV9 and J is TRBJ1-2; 9 positions agree with TRBD1. The germline gives CDR1 SGDLS, CDR2 YYNGEE. Unmatched junction bases numbered 1, after V lost 1 base and J lost 3 bases. The CDR3 is 14 residues long. The CDR3 nucleotides are TGTGCCAGCAGCGTAAGGGACAGGGACTATGGCTACACCTTC. As protein: CASSVRDRDYGYTF.

This rearrangement joins TRBV12-3 or TRBV12-4 to TRBJ1-6, with 7 positions matching TRBD1. J gave up 4 bases and V 6 bases, and 15 bases lay outside the gene matches. The length of the CDR3 is 18 residues. As DNA, the CDR3 is TGTGCCAGCAGCCACGAAGGACAGGCCCCGTTTTATAATTCACCCCTCCACTTT. Its translation: CASSHEGQAPFYNSPLHF.

In its sample, this clonotype was seen many times. This chain joins TRBV27 and TRBJ1-5, with 8 bases that match TRBD1. V was pared by 5 bases and J by 6 bases, with 9 bases of the junction left unmatched. Germline loops: CDR1 MNHEY, CDR2 SMNVEV (reference sequence). The CDR3 loop spans 15 amino acids. In DNA, the CDR3 is TGTGCCAGCAGTGGCGACAGGGGTAGGGGTCAGCCCCAGCATTTT. Translation gives CASSGDRGRGQPQHF.

This clonotype has more than one count but fewer than ten. The chain combines TRBV7-9 with TRBJ2-1, with TRBD1 matching over 8 bases. The CDR3 consists of 16 residues. V trimming: 5 bases; J trimming: 3 bases; junction bases outside the gene matches: 9. Germline CDR1 reads SEHNR; CDR2 reads FQNEAQ (reference sequence). DNA for the CDR3: TGTGCCAGCAGCGCCTTGACAGGGGAGGTCTACAATGAGCAGTTCTTC. Protein: CASSALTGEVYNEQFF.

This clonotype was found a few times. The genes are TRBV4-1 and TRBJ1-1; unclear D gene. Germline loops: CDR1 MGHRA, CDR2 YSYEKL. Trimming removed 6 bases at V and 3 bases at J, with 11 bases between. The CDR3 has 13 residues. This chain's CDR3 is CASSGAPDTEAFF. The CDR3 nucleotides are TGCGCCAGCAGTGGAGCACCCGACACTGAAGCTTTCTTT.

The chain recombines TRBV5-6 with TRBJ1-1, with D possibly matching TRBD1 (5 bases). The CDR3 is made up of 14 amino acids. Trimming cost V 3 bases and J 10 bases, with 19 bases left between them. Looked up from germline, CDR1 is SGHDT and CDR2 is YYEEEE. The CDR3 DNA sequence: TGTGCCAGCAGCTCCACCGGGACCGAACGGAGAGCTTTCTTT. Its translation: CASSSTGTERRAFF.

This clonotype was detected many times. The rearrangement links TRBV7-2 to TRBJ2-5; 14 nucleotides agree with TRBD2. Looked up from germline, CDR1 is SGHTA and CDR2 is FQGNSA. The CDR3 length is 17 residues. The V and J ends lost 4 bases and 5 bases, in that order; junction bases with no gene match: 9. CDR3 residues: CASSSLRLAGGLETQYF. CDR3 bases: TGTGCCAGCAGCTCCCTAAGACTAGCGGGGGGGCTGGAGACCCAGTACTTC.

This clonotype was recorded at least ten times. The genes are TRBV6-1 and TRBJ2-1, with 14 nucleotides matching TRBD2. The V and J ends lost 4 bases and 8 bases, in that order; junction bases with no gene match: 7. The CDR3 sequence is 16 residues long. The germline V gene has CDR1 MNHNS and CDR2 SASEGT. The CDR3 protein is CASSALPGLAGDEQFF. The DNA of the CDR3 is TGTGCCAGCAGTGCACTCCCGGGACTAGCGGGAGATGAGCAGTTCTTC.